The 5 T cell receptor beta chains below were found in one sample sequenced in a study of blood T cell repertoires in COVID-19 (TCRdb year 2020). The library came from the immunoSEQ multiplex PCR assay. TCRdb obtained this table from immuneACCESS and retained in-frame rearrangements with V and J assigned. These tables miss some clones; where compared with another copy, unresolved V genes account for less than half of the shortfall, and the remainder is unexplained. Recorded for this sample are about 260,000 clones; approximately 87% of them occurred a single time. The top ten hold roughly 1.6% of the sample. The source material was peripheral blood. The source of these receptors is a woman in her thirties or forties who had recovered from COVID-19.

This clone has a handful of counts. This chain uses TRBV2 with TRBJ1-5; tentative D call: TRBD1 (5 bases). The V and J ends lost 7 bases and 5 bases respectively, with 12 bases between them. Germline CDR1 SNHLY, CDR2 FYNNEI. This CDR3 is built from 13 residues. The CDR3 reads CASKGEVDQPQHF. The CDR3 DNA sequence: TGTGCCAGCAAAGGGGAGGTCGATCAGCCCCAGCATTTT.

The V call is TRBV3-1 (or the pseudogene TRBV3-2), the J call TRBJ2-7, with D perhaps TRBD2 (6 bases). V lost 1 base, J lost 5 bases, and 15 bases lay in between. CDR3 size: 15 residues. From germline, CDR1 is LGHDT and CDR2 YNNKEL (reference sequence). The CDR3 protein is CASSQGVPGEHEQYF. Here the CDR3 DNA reads TGTGCCAGCAGCCAAGGCGTGCCGGGGGAGCACGAGCAGTACTTC.

This chain links TRBV19 with TRBJ1-4; 10 bases fit TRBD1. The V and J ends lost 4 bases and 6 bases, in that order; junction bases with no gene match: 11. Germline V CDR1 and CDR2: LNHDA, SQIVND (reference sequence). CDR3 length: 17 amino acids. Written as DNA, the CDR3 is TGTGCCAGTAGTAGTCCCCGACAGGGGGCAAGCGATGAAAAACTGTTTTTT. Amino acid sequence: CASSSPRQGASDEKLFF.

The chain combines TRBV7-2 with TRBJ1-6, with 8 nucleotides matching TRBD1. Per the germline V gene, CDR1 is SGHTA and CDR2 is FQGNSA. The CDR3 is 16 amino acids. Unmatched junction bases numbered 4, after V lost 5 bases and J lost 1 base. CDR3 loop: CASSLYRGSYNSPLHF. The CDR3 DNA is TGTGCCAGCAGCCTGTACAGGGGGTCCTATAATTCACCCCTCCACTTT. Combining the CDR3 with reference TRBV7-2 and TRBJ1-6 gives the whole variable domain GAGVSQSPSNKVTEKGKDVELRCDPISGHTALYWYRQSLGQGLEFLIYFQGNSAPDKSGLPSDRFSAERTGGSVSTLTIQRTQQEDSAVYLCASSLYRGSYNSPLHFGNGTRLTVT.

V and J are TRBV6-5 and TRBJ1-6; 9 positions agree with TRBD1. The CDR3 is made up of 16 amino acids. The ends lost 0 bases at V and 9 bases at J; junction bases unmatched: 6. The germline V gene has CDR1 MNHEY and CDR2 SVGAGI. The CDR3 region is CASSYSGTGSGSPLHF. CDR3 nucleotides: TGTGCCAGCAGTTACTCCGGGACAGGGAGCGGTTCACCCCTCCACTTT.